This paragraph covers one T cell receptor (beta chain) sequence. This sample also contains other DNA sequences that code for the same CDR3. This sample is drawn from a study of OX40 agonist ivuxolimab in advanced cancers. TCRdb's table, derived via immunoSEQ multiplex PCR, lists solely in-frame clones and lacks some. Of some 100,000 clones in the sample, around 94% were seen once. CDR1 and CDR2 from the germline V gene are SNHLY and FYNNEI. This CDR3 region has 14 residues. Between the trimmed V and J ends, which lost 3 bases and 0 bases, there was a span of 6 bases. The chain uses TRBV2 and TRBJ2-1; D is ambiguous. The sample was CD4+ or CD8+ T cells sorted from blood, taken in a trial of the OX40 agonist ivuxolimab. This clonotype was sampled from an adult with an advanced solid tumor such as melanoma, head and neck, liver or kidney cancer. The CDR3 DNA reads TGTGCCAGCAGTGACAGAAGCTCCTACAATGAGCAGTTCTTC. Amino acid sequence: CASSDRSSYNEQFF.